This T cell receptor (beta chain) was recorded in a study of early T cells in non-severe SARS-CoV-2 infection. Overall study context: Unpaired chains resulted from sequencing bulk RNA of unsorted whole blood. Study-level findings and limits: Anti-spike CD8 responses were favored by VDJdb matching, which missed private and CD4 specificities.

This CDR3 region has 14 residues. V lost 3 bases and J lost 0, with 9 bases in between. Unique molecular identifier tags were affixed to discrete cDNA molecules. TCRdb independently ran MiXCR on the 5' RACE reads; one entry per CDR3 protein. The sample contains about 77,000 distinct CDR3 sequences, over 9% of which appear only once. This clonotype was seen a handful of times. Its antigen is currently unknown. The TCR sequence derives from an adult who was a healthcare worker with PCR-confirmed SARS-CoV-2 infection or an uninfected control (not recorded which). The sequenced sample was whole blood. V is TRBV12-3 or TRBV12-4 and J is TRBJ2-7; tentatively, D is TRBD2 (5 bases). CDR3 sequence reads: CASSFQRLSYEQYF. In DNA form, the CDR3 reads TGTGCCAGCAGTTTCCAGCGGCTCTCCTACGAGCAGTACTTC.